This entry describes one TCR beta chain. Its target is not known. This entry is derived from a study of OX40 agonist ivuxolimab in advanced cancers. V lost 5 bases and J lost 3, with 19 bases in between. The CDR3 runs 16 residues. The germline gives CDR1 SGHTA, CDR2 FQGNSA. TCRdb keeps only in-frame clones here, not all; method: immunoSEQ multiplex PCR. The sample shows some 84,000 clones, about 90% of them seen only once. Findings and limits, study-wide: With doses of 0.1 to 3.0 mg/kg, CD4+ and CD8+ blood T cells had undergone clonal expansion by week 6.

This TCR was sampled from an adult with an advanced solid tumor such as melanoma, head and neck, liver or kidney cancer. Sequencing was performed on CD4+ or CD8+ T cells sorted from blood, taken in a trial of the OX40 agonist ivuxolimab. The genes are TRBV7-2 and TRBJ1-1, with D tentatively TRBD1 (6 bases). CDR3 sequence reads: CASSRTPGVWDTEAFF. The CDR3 DNA reads as TGTGCCAGCAGCCGCACCCCAGGGGTATGGGACACTGAAGCTTTCTTT.